This TCR beta chain was found in a study of CD8+ T cells in alopecia areata (dated by TCRdb to 2017 to 2018). The study in broad terms: High-throughput TCRbeta sequencing was used to examine T cell clonal expansion in alopecia areata in both the C3H/HeJ mouse model and human patients. On the human side, TCRbeta sequencing was run on scalp tissue and on sorted CD4+ and CD8+ peripheral blood T cells from healthy controls and from alopecia areata patients with either patchy or totalis/universalis disease. Clonality in the scalp was compared among normal scalp (n=4), patchy alopecia areata scalp (n=8), and alopecia totalis/universalis scalp (n=8). RNA came from the PAXgene miRNA kit for fixed scalp, the miRNeasy kit for PBMCs, and the RNeasy kit for mouse skin. immunoSEQ multiplex PCR using 35 Vbeta forward primers and 13 Jbeta reverse primers was used to amplify TCRbeta CDR3 regions. What the authors observed across the whole study: Shared TCR sequences between patients were less evident than in mice, which may be partly attributable to HLA diversity in the patient population. Scalp TCR repertoire analysis is complicated because resident alphabeta T cells in normal human skin are also sequenced, whereas mouse skin is dominated by gammadelta T cells. Compared with normal scalp, lesional scalp, particularly in alopecia totalis/universalis, had higher clonality and more expanded CD8+ clones, which suggests antigenic drive.

After PBMCs were isolated by density centrifugation and stained for CD3, CD4 and CD8, a FACSAria was used to sort CD4+ and CD8+ T cells. Scalp biopsies and blood samples were obtained from unaffected controls. The CDR3 numbers 14 residues from cysteine through phenylalanine. Just CDR3 DNA is preserved here, 42 bases in frame from base 1. Via the germline V gene (reference sequence), CDR1 is MNHEY and CDR2 SMNVEV. After removal of 2 bases from V and 8 bases from J, the junction retains 4 bases not matched to a gene. As to this clone: Its binding antigen is unknown. Base qualities were left out, and no much larger clone turns up one base away.

The library was obtained by the immunoSEQ multiplex PCR assay. RNA was extracted from all samples and reverse transcribed into cDNA, which served as template for TCR sequencing. First-strand cDNA was synthesized using SuperScript III with a 2:1 mix of oligo-dT and random hexamers. Amplification bias was assessed with a synthetic immune receptor repertoire, and residual bias was removed computationally. In the source study's methods: Raw reads were preprocessed to remove errors, and CDR3 was defined according to IMGT conventions as the region from the conserved cysteine to phenylalanine. To get clonality, Shannon entropy was normalized by log2 of the number of productive unique TCRs and the result was subtracted from 1. Scalp TCRbeta sequences were cross-referenced with sorted blood CD4 and CD8 repertoires so that the CD4 or CD8 identity of scalp clones could be inferred. TCRdb re-hosts the immuneACCESS table, in-frame sequences only. Its copies lack some clones; in the studies checked, an unresolved V gene accounts for under half of them, and the cause for the rest is not known. The V and J calls and the clone size are those of that table, but D and trimming were determined from the DNA. The sample yields approximately 150,000 clones; 50% to 60% were counted once. The ten largest clones capture 4.8% of the sample.

This TCR was sampled from a human donor in good health. Sequencing input: CD4+ T cells sorted from blood. The receptor chain draws on TRBV27 and TRBJ1-4, and 8 bases in between align with TRBD1. CDR3 loop: CASSLQGAGEKLFF. In nucleotide form, the sequence is TGTGCCAGCAGTTTACAGGGGGCGGGAGAAAAACTGTTTTTT.